The 12 T cell receptor beta chains listed next were all sequenced from one sample in a study of identical twins. TCRdb reanalysed the 5' RACE reads using MiXCR and keeps one entry per CDR3 protein. The profile shows around 280,000 distinct CDR3 sequences, about 8.3% of them singletons. The same data also went into a second study, on yellow fever vaccine responses in identical twins.

Material for sequencing was memory (CD45RO+) T cells sorted from blood. The receptors were gathered from a young woman in good health.

This clonotype was detected ten times or more. The V gene is TRBV20-1, the J gene TRBJ1-5, with D perhaps TRBD1 (5 bases). Trimming took off 3 bases at V and 2 bases at J, with 8 bases between the two ends. The CDR3 has 13 residues. Germline V CDR1 and CDR2: DFQATT, SNEGSKA (reference sequence). CDR3 loop: CSARGTGNQPQHF. CDR3 coding DNA: TGCAGTGCTAGGGGGACGGGCAATCAGCCCCAGCATTTT.

V and J are TRBV3-1 and TRBJ2-3, with D perhaps TRBD1 (6 bases). The CDR3 runs 17 residues. Germline CDR1 and CDR2: LGHDT and YNNKEL (reference sequence). The germline V and J ends were trimmed by 0 bases and 1 base, with 14 bases remaining between them. For the CDR3, the DNA is TGTGCCAGCAGCCAAGACAGGGGAGTATGGGGCACAGATACGCAGTATTTT. Encoded protein: CASSQDRGVWGTDTQYF.

This clonotype was recorded at least ten times. The chain joins TRBV20-1 to TRBJ1-1; 7 positions match TRBD1. V trimming: 3 bases; J trimming: 4 bases; junction bases outside the gene matches: 5. The CDR3 consists of 13 residues. The germline gives CDR1 DFQATT, CDR2 SNEGSKA (reference sequence). This CDR3 reads CSASKGAVTEAFF. CDR3 DNA: TGCAGTGCTAGTAAGGGGGCGGTCACTGAAGCTTTCTTT.

This clonotype was found a few times. The CDR3 spells CASSGLGTTQPHTQYF. CDR3 coding DNA: TGTGCCAGCAGTGGATTAGGGACTACCCAGCCCCATACGCAGTATTTT. The rearrangement links TRBV25-1 to TRBJ2-3; 7 nucleotides align to TRBD2. The CDR3 consists of 16 residues. V was pared by 4 bases and J by 7 bases, with 14 bases of the junction left unmatched. Germline V CDR1 and CDR2: MGHDK, SYGVNS.

This clonotype was seen more than once but under ten times. This chain links TRBV5-6 with TRBJ2-2; no clear D gene. The germline V and J ends were trimmed by 0 bases and 5 bases, with 11 bases remaining between them. CDR3 size: 15 residues. CDR1 and CDR2 (germline): SGHDT, YYEEEE. CDR3 bases: TGTGCCAGCAGCTTGGTGAACAGCTTTACCGGGGAGCTGTTTTTT. Encoded protein: CASSLVNSFTGELFF.

The rearrangement links TRBV27 to TRBJ2-3, with TRBD2 matching over 8 bases. Trimming took 5 bases from V and 0 from J; bases not matched to a gene: 4. Germline loops: CDR1 MNHEY, CDR2 SMNVEV (reference sequence). The CDR3 sequence is 15 residues long. CDR3: CASSIAGQSTDTQYF. In DNA form, the CDR3 reads TGTGCCAGCAGTATAGCGGGGCAAAGCACAGATACGCAGTATTTT.

This chain links TRBV18 with TRBJ2-1, with 7 bases lining up with TRBD2. V shed 0 bases, J shed 5 bases, and the junction held 10 bases outside the gene matches. CDR1 is KGHSH and CDR2 is LQKENI in the germline V gene. The CDR3 contains 17 residues. The CDR3 region is CASSPPFTLAGNNEQFF. DNA of the CDR3: TGTGCCAGCTCACCACCGTTCACGTTAGCGGGCAACAATGAGCAGTTCTTC.

CDR3 coding DNA: TGTGCCAGCAGCTTAAGTGGTGGTAATGAGCAGTTCTTC. Amino acids: CASSLSGGNEQFF. The genes are TRBV7-2 and TRBJ2-1; no clear D gene. Germline V lookup: CDR1 SGHTA, CDR2 FQGNSA. V dropped 2 bases and J dropped 7 bases, with 9 bases sitting between them. This CDR3 is 13 amino acids long.

This clonotype occurred many times. The chain carries TRBV7-8 and TRBJ2-5; D unclear. The ends were cut back, 1 base at V and 0 bases at J, with 3 bases in the middle. The germline gives CDR1 SGHVS, CDR2 FQNEAQ. The CDR3 spans 13 residues. The CDR3 DNA reads TGTGCCAGCAGCTTAGGGAACCAAGAGACCCAGTACTTC. Its translation is CASSLGNQETQYF.

This clonotype was observed a handful of times. The rearrangement joins TRBV20-1 to TRBJ1-2; 8 bases map to TRBD1. The CDR3 extends over 12 amino acids. V was clipped by 4 bases and J by 7 bases; unmatched bases: 5. The V gene's germline CDR1 is DFQATT and CDR2 SNEGSKA (reference sequence). CDR3 sequence: CSATSGTGGYTF. CDR3 in DNA: TGCAGTGCTACCTCCGGGACAGGTGGCTACACCTTC.

The rearrangement joins TRBV11-2 to TRBJ2-7; 11 nucleotides align to TRBD1. Germline CDR1 is SGHAT and CDR2 is FQNNGV. V lost 2 bases, J lost 4 bases, and 10 bases stayed unmatched. CDR3 length equals 17 residues. CDR3 sequence: CASSLRVPGQGGYEQYV. The CDR3 nucleotides read TGTGCCAGCAGCTTAAGGGTTCCGGGACAGGGGGGGTACGAGCAGTACGTC.

In this sample, this clonotype turned up many times. V gene TRBV12-3 or TRBV12-4 combines with J gene TRBJ2-7; 7 bases match TRBD1. Trimming at V came to 1 base and at J to 9 bases, leaving 3 bases not matched to a gene. The CDR3 runs 12 residues. Here the CDR3 DNA reads TGTGCCAGCAGTTTAGAAAGACAGGGGCAGTACTTC. The encoded protein is CASSLERQGQYF.